The clone carrying this T cell receptor beta chain was seen more than once but under ten times. Its antigen is not identified. Autoimmune disease history or systemic immunosuppression disqualified patients. Repertoires were generated with immunoSEQ multiplex PCR, while TCRdb's copy carries only in-frame clones and drops some. In the table there are tens of thousands of clones, roughly nine tenths of which are singletons. This record comes from a study of OX40 agonist ivuxolimab in advanced cancers. Study-level findings and limits: More expanded clones were found, on average, in CD8+ than in CD4+ T cells.

CDR1 MGHRA and CDR2 YSYEKL come from the germline V gene. The CDR3 sequence is 12 residues long. V gave up 0 bases and J gave up 13 bases, with 9 bases separating them. Sequencing used CD4+ or CD8+ T cells sorted from blood, obtained in a trial of the OX40 agonist ivuxolimab. This sequence joins TRBV4-1 and TRBJ1-4, with D perhaps matching TRBD1 (5 bases). The receptor comes from an adult with an advanced solid tumor such as melanoma, head and neck, liver or kidney cancer. In DNA form, the CDR3 reads TGCGCCAGCAGCCAAGATTTGGGGGGACTGTTTTTT. Protein sequence: CASSQDLGGLFF.